The 2 T cell receptor beta chains below come from one sample, sequenced in a study of cytomegalovirus exposure and HLA in healthy donors. The PCR was carried out with 60 Vbeta primers and 13 Jbeta primers. Here immunoSEQ multiplex PCR was the method, and the copy in TCRdb shows in-frame clones only, minus some. The sample consists of about 160,000 clones, approximately 88% of them appearing once. The sample was PBMCs. The receptors were gathered from a woman in her 30s in good health and CMV-seronegative.

The V gene is TRBV7-2, the J gene TRBJ1-1; D ambiguous. The CDR3 loop spans 14 amino acids. In germline, CDR1 is SGHTA, CDR2 FQGNSA. Trimming stripped 4 bases from V and 4 bases from J, with 13 bases between. The CDR3 DNA reads as TGTGCCAGCAGCTGGAGTGGAGTCCGCACTGAAGCTTTCTTT. Amino acid sequence: CASSWSGVRTEAFF.

The chain employs TRBV9 and TRBJ2-7, with unresolved D. V lost 0 bases and J 7 bases, leaving 14 bases between the germline ends. CDR1 is SGDLS and CDR2 is YYNGEE in the germline V gene. The CDR3 has 14 amino acids. The CDR3 DNA sequence: TGTGCCAGCAGCGTAGGGGCCAAGTCCGGAGAGCAGTACTTC. This translates into CASSVGAKSGEQYF.